Shown below are 29 T cell receptor beta chains from a single sample sequenced in a study of control samples from healthy donors and cancer patients. Method: immunoSEQ multiplex PCR; TCRdb's copy keeps in-frame clones and lacks some. The table has approximately 46,000 clones, approximately 87% seen once. The sample taken for sequencing was PBMCs. These receptors were taken from a woman aged 55-69 years with lung cancer.

This rearrangement joins TRBV28 to TRBJ1-1; D possibly corresponds to TRBD1 (6 bases). The CDR3 has 12 residues. V was cut by 7 bases and J by 1 base, with 7 bases left in between. Germline-derived CDR1 and CDR2 are MDHEN and SYDVKM. CDR3 sequence reads: CASTGANTEAFF. CDR3 coding DNA: TGTGCCAGCACAGGGGCGAACACTGAAGCTTTCTTT. The variable domain in full, completed from reference TRBV28 and TRBJ1-1, reads DVKVTQSSRYLVKRTGEKVFLECVQDMDHENMFWYRQDPGLGLRLIYFSYDVKMKEKGDIPEGYSVSREKKERFSLILESASTNQTSMYLCASTGANTEAFFGQGTRLTVV.

The chain combines TRBV3-1 (or the pseudogene TRBV3-2) with TRBJ1-5; no clear D. The CDR3 loop spans 15 amino acids. Germline V CDR1 and CDR2: LGHDT, YNNKEL (reference sequence). The V and J ends lost 4 bases and 0 bases respectively, with 10 bases between them. CDR3: CASSLSSSSNQPQHF. CDR3 nucleotide sequence: TGTGCCAGCAGCCTGTCCTCTAGTAGCAATCAGCCCCAGCATTTT.

This CDR3 reads CASSLRLTGGNLNEKLFF. The CDR3 DNA sequence: TGTGCCAGCAGCCTCCGACTGACAGGGGGCAACCTTAATGAAAAACTGTTTTTT. This chain connects TRBV7-9 to TRBJ1-4; the match to TRBD1 covers 10 bases. Germline trimming cut 5 bases from V and 4 bases from J; bases unmatched to any gene: 13. The CDR3 is made up of 18 amino acids. Germline V lookup: CDR1 SEHNR, CDR2 FQNEAQ (reference sequence).

This clone was recorded once. The rearrangement links TRBV7-6 to TRBJ1-5; TRBD1 aligns across 8 bases. The CDR3 consists of 15 residues. Trimming cost V 5 bases and J 4 bases; bases outside gene matches: 7. Germline V gene lookup returns CDR1 SGHVS and CDR2 FNYEAQ. The CDR3 spells CASSLRQGRNQPQHF. The DNA for the CDR3 is TGTGCCAGCAGCCTTAGACAGGGGCGAAATCAGCCCCAGCATTTT.

The rearrangement joins TRBV5-1 to TRBJ1-1, with 10 bases fitting TRBD1. Germline V CDR1 and CDR2: SGHRS, YFSETQ. The J segment lost 8 bases and the V segment lost 4 bases, leaving 5 bases of the junction unmatched. The CDR3 consists of 13 residues. CDR3 DNA: TGCGCCAGCAGCCTGGAGGGACAGGGGGAAGCTTTCTTT. Translation gives CASSLEGQGEAFF.

This sequence joins TRBV11-1 and TRBJ2-2, with D possibly matching TRBD1 (6 bases). The CDR3 sequence is 14 residues long. V lost 7 bases and J 2 bases, leaving 11 bases between the germline ends. Germline V gene data show CDR1 as SGHAT and CDR2 as FQDESV (reference sequence). CDR3 sequence (DNA): TGTGCCAGCACCGAGGGGGTAAACACCGGGGAGCTGTTTTTT. It codes for CASTEGVNTGELFF. Full variable domain (rest looked up from reference TRBV11-1 and TRBJ2-2): EAEVAQSPRYKITEKSQAVAFWCDPISGHATLYWYRQILGQGPELLVQFQDESVVDDSQLPKDRFSAERLKGVDSTLKIQPAELGDSAMYLCASTEGVNTGELFFGEGSRLTVL.

The rearrangement joins TRBV6-5 to TRBJ2-5; TRBD2 might be the D (6 bases). The CDR3 loop spans 13 amino acids. V shed 7 bases and J shed 7 bases, with 16 bases lying between them. In germline, CDR1 is MNHEY, CDR2 SVGAGI. The CDR3 nucleotides read TGTGCCAGCACCCGAGGGACTCTGGGGACCCAGTACTTC. Its translation is CASTRGTLGTQYF.

This clone was seen only once. This sequence joins TRBV21-1 and TRBJ2-2; the D call in the table, TRBD1, was not verified against the DNA. TRBV21-1 is deemed a pseudogene. CDR3 length: 18 amino acids. The CDR3 loop reads CASSKSPERTPNTGELFF. CDR3 DNA: TGTGCCAGCAGCAAAAGCCCCGAAAGGACACCGAACACCGGGGAGCTGTTTTTT.

J is TRBJ1-2 and V is TRBV15; tentative D call: TRBD1 (6 bases). The CDR3 has 13 residues. Germline lookup yields CDR1 LNHNV and CDR2 YYDKDF (reference sequence). V was cut by 3 bases and J by 4 bases, with 9 bases left in between. Here the CDR3 DNA reads TGTGCCACCAGCAGGGACAGTCTCTATGGCTACACCTTC. It yields the protein CATSRDSLYGYTF.

J is TRBJ2-7 and V is TRBV6-5; D may be TRBD2 (6 bases). The germline gives CDR1 MNHEY, CDR2 SVGAGI. The CDR3 has 13 amino acids. V was clipped by 5 bases and J by 6 bases, with 14 bases between them. CDR3 sequence: CASSPTSGGEQYF. Written as DNA, the CDR3 is TGTGCCAGCAGTCCGACTAGTGGTGGCGAGCAGTACTTC.

This sequence joins TRBV24-1 and TRBJ1-1; 8 positions agree with TRBD1. The CDR3 has 15 residues. V lost 2 bases to trimming and J lost 4 bases; unmatched junction nucleotides: 5. CDR1 is KGHDR, CDR2 SFDVKD, per germline. CDR3 residues: CATSDSGQGATEAFF. The CDR3 DNA follows: TGTGCCACCAGTGATTCAGGACAGGGTGCCACTGAAGCTTTCTTT.

The chain combines TRBV7-3 with TRBJ2-7, with 8 bases fitting TRBD2. CDR3 length: 14 residues. V lost 3 bases and J lost 6; bases outside the gene matches: 7. Looked up from germline, CDR1 is SGHTA and CDR2 is FQGTGA. CDR3 nucleotides: TGTGCCAGCAGCTTGACGGGGACTAGTGCCGAGCAGTACTTC. Translation: CASSLTGTSAEQYF.

The chain carries TRBV28 and TRBJ1-3, with unresolved D. Trimming left V 3 bases short and J 0 bases short, with 12 bases between. Per the germline V gene, CDR1 is MDHEN and CDR2 is SYDVKM. The CDR3 is 16 residues long. The DNA of the CDR3 is TGTGCCAGCAGTTTCCGACGGACCCACTCTGGAAACACCATATATTTT. Translating gives CASSFRRTHSGNTIYF.

The chain carries TRBV19 and TRBJ1-5, with D uncertain. The CDR3 has 13 amino acids. Trimming removed 5 bases from V and 7 bases from J, with 12 bases in between. CDR1 is LNHDA and CDR2 is SQIVND in the germline V gene (reference sequence). Here the CDR3 reads CASSLTASQPQHF. As DNA, the CDR3 is TGTGCCAGTAGTTTAACGGCATCCCAGCCCCAGCATTTT.

In its sample, this clone was seen once. The V gene is TRBV19, the J gene TRBJ1-2; perhaps TRBD1 as D (5 bases). This CDR3 region has 18 residues. CDR1 and CDR2 from the germline V gene are LNHDA and SQIVND (reference sequence). Trimming took off 2 bases at V and 0 bases at J, with 19 bases between the two ends. Written as DNA, the CDR3 is TGTGCCAGTAGTATACGGGGGGGAACGGAGGGACCTAACTATGGCTACACCTTC. Protein: CASSIRGGTEGPNYGYTF.

The V and J genes are TRBV5-1 and TRBJ1-3; 7 bases map to TRBD1. CDR1 and CDR2 (germline): SGHRS, YFSETQ. This CDR3 is built from 12 residues. The V segment lost 3 bases and the J segment 11 bases; nucleotides outside the gene matches: 5. The DNA for the CDR3 is TGCGCCAGCAGCTACGGACAGGAGCCCATATATTTT. Its protein is CASSYGQEPIYF.

This clone was counted a few times. The chain uses TRBV7-9 and TRBJ1-2; D is possibly TRBD1 (6 bases). Trimming took 5 bases from V and 1 from J, leaving 8 bases between them. CDR3 size: 13 residues. Germline V gene sequence: CDR1 SEHNR, CDR2 FQNEAQ (reference sequence). This chain's CDR3 is CASSQDSNYGYTF. The CDR3 DNA reads as TGTGCCAGCAGCCAGGACAGTAACTATGGCTACACCTTC.

This chain connects TRBV20-1 to TRBJ2-3, with D unclear. With 3 bases removed from V and 0 bases from J, the gap between germline ends came to 10 bases. This CDR3 comprises 14 residues. Germline-derived CDR1 and CDR2 are DFQATT and SNEGSKA (reference sequence). The CDR3 DNA follows: TGCAGTGCTAGTAGGTCCCCAAGCACAGATACGCAGTATTTT. Protein sequence: CSASRSPSTDTQYF.

This clone was picked up one time. V usage is TRBV27 and J usage is TRBJ1-1; the match to TRBD1 covers 10 bases. Germline V gene data show CDR1 as MNHEY and CDR2 as SMNVEV (reference sequence). This CDR3 has 17 residues. With V trimmed by 9 bases and J by 0 bases, 13 bases remained unmatched. DNA of the CDR3: TGTGCCAGTCGCGACAGGGGGCCCCCCCGCATGAACACTGAAGCTTTCTTT. It translates to CASRDRGPPRMNTEAFF.

The J gene is TRBJ2-7, the V gene TRBV25-1; tentative D call: TRBD2 (6 bases). This CDR3 contains 14 residues. V was trimmed by 5 bases and J by 4 bases, leaving 15 bases between them. CDR1 MGHDK and CDR2 SYGVNS come from the germline V gene. CDR3 coding DNA: TGTGCCAGCAGTCGTTTGGGGGGACCTTACGAGCAGTACTTC. As protein: CASSRLGGPYEQYF.

The chain carries TRBV7-6 and TRBJ2-1; 11 bases match TRBD2. J was trimmed by 4 bases and V by 0 bases; bases with no gene match: 2. The CDR3 loop spans 16 amino acids. Germline V gene data show CDR1 as SGHVS and CDR2 as FNYEAQ. The CDR3 reads CASSLAGTSGYNEQFF. DNA of the CDR3: TGTGCCAGCAGCTTAGCCGGGACTAGCGGTTACAATGAGCAGTTCTTC. Variable domain in full (rest from reference TRBV7-6 and TRBJ2-1): GAGVSQSPRYKVTKRGQDVALRCDPISGHVSLYWYRQALGQGPEFLTYFNYEAQQDKSGLPNDRFSAERPEGSISTLTIQRTEQRDSAMYRCASSLAGTSGYNEQFFGPGTRLTVL.

V is TRBV5-3 and J is TRBJ1-1; D may be TRBD1 (6 bases). TRBV5-3 is reported as an ORF; its role is uncertain. This CDR3 contains 13 residues. The V gene lost 3 bases and the J gene lost 4 bases, with 10 bases spanning the gap. CDR3 sequence: CARSSQGSTEAFF. The CDR3 DNA reads TGTGCCAGAAGCTCACAGGGTAGCACTGAAGCTTTCTTT.

The V call is TRBV19, the J call TRBJ2-7; 7 bases line up with TRBD2. Germline assignment: CDR1 LNHDA and CDR2 SQIVND (reference sequence). The CDR3 runs to 12 residues. Trimming cost V 4 bases and J 3 bases; bases outside gene matches: 0. CDR3 in amino acids: CASSSGSYEQYF. The CDR3 bases are TGTGCCAGTAGTAGCGGGAGCTACGAGCAGTACTTC.

The rearrangement joins TRBV9 to TRBJ1-1; D remains unclear. CDR3 length: 13 amino acids. Germline CDR1 SGDLS, CDR2 YYNGEE. Deletions cut 0 bases from V and 6 bases from J, with 9 bases between. CDR3 protein: CASSVALGPEAFF. The DNA for the CDR3 is TGTGCCAGCAGCGTAGCTTTAGGGCCTGAAGCTTTCTTT.

This clone was counted a few times. J is TRBJ2-1 and V is TRBV6-5, with a tentative D call TRBD1 (5 bases). Germline values: CDR1 MNHEY, CDR2 SVGAGI. Trimming shortened V by 7 bases and J by 0 bases, and 10 bases separated the two germline ends. The CDR3 has 14 residues. The CDR3: CASTETASYNEQFF. In DNA, the CDR3 is TGTGCCAGCACGGAGACAGCCTCCTACAATGAGCAGTTCTTC.

This clone appeared a single time. V and J are TRBV30 and TRBJ1-1, with TRBD1 matching 8 bases. This CDR3 is 13 amino acids long. Germline-derived CDR1 and CDR2 are GTSNPN and SVGIG (reference sequence). With V trimmed by 4 bases and J by 2 bases, 3 bases remained unmatched. CDR3 bases: TGTGCCTGGAAAGACAGGGGAAACACTGAAGCTTTCTTT. This gives the protein CAWKDRGNTEAFF.

This rearrangement joins TRBV6-5 to TRBJ1-4; the match to TRBD1 covers 7 bases. The J segment lost 8 bases and the V segment lost 7 bases, leaving 13 bases of the junction unmatched. There are 15 residues in the CDR3. Germline CDR1 and CDR2: MNHEY and SVGAGI. CDR3 bases: TGTGCCAGCAACCCAACCGGGACAGCCTGGGAAAAACTGTTTTTT. Its translation is CASNPTGTAWEKLFF.

V is TRBV19 and J is TRBJ1-3, with TRBD1 as a possible D gene (6 bases). This CDR3 is 15 amino acids long. Germline CDR1 and CDR2: LNHDA and SQIVND (reference sequence). Trimming took 4 bases from V and 0 from J, leaving 10 bases between them. CDR3 DNA: TGTGCCAGTAGTACCGCAGGGGACTCTGGAAACACCATATATTTT. Residues: CASSTAGDSGNTIYF.

The genes are TRBV2 and TRBJ1-5; 9 bases are shared with TRBD1. The CDR3 totals 14 residues. Looked up from germline, CDR1 is SNHLY and CDR2 is FYNNEI. The J segment lost 5 bases and the V segment lost 7 bases, leaving 6 bases of the junction unmatched. The CDR3 DNA is TGTGCCAGCAAAAGGACAGGGGCCGATCAGCCCCAGCATTTT. Its translation: CASKRTGADQPQHF.